The sequence of this T cell receptor beta chain was determined in a study of T cell responses to AZD1222 COVID-19 vaccine. The study, taken as a whole, reports: The donor cohort was predominantly white British with a female majority, and clonal diversity may have been underestimated. Vaccine-associated CD4 TCRs spanned spike, dominant at 160-218 and 743-854. As reported, nearly half of all spike-specific TCRs target variant regions that are unmutated.

For this clone: The antigen is unknown.

This CDR3 has 17 residues. The trim removed 4 bases at V and 2 bases at J, leaving 7 bases unmatched. Looked up from germline, CDR1 is SGHRS and CDR2 is YFSETQ. Investigators merged groups given second doses at roughly 4 or roughly 12 weeks. Sequencing used immunoSEQ multiplex PCR; TCRdb keeps in-frame clones, though not all of them. The data hold about 180,000 clones, with 94% observed a single time. This chain uses TRBV5-1 with TRBJ1-3; 12 nucleotides match TRBD1. The sequencing here drew on peripheral blood, taken 28 days after the second AZD1222 dose. This clonotype was obtained from an adult who received the AZD1222 COVID-19 vaccine. CDR3 sequence: CASSDGTGGYTGNTIYF. CDR3 bases: TGCGCCAGCAGCGACGGGACAGGGGGCTATACTGGAAACACCATATATTTT.